This TCR beta chain came from a study of blood T cell repertoires in COVID-19. Study background: T cells, B-cell-depleted T cells, or PBMCs supplied cDNA or gDNA.

The germline gives CDR1 SGHAT, CDR2 FQNNGV. The CDR3 contains 16 residues. J was trimmed by 1 base and V by 1 base; bases with no gene match: 4. Study processing details: Amplified reference gene primers provided the basis for estimating nucleated cell counts. Assay used: immunoSEQ multiplex PCR; TCRdb lists only in-frame clones, some missing. V and J calls and clone size come straight from that table; D and trimming were deduced from the DNA. The table has about 22,000 clones, 65% to 90% seen once; the top ten hold 48%. The sequenced material came from peripheral blood. This clonotype was sampled from a man aged 65 to 85 with acute or convalescent COVID-19. V usage is TRBV11-2 and J usage is TRBJ2-3, with 8 bases that match TRBD2. CDR3 in amino acids: CASSLAGGHGTDTQYF. The DNA of the CDR3 is TGTGCCAGCAGCTTAGCGGGGGGGCATGGCACAGATACGCAGTATTTT.